What follows are 15 T cell receptor beta chains derived from one specimen sequenced in a study of response to subunit inactivated influenza vaccine. TCRdb used MiXCR to reprocess the RT-PCR reads, holding one entry per CDR3 protein. The sample carries 150,000 to 200,000 distinct CDR3 sequences, nearly 9.5% recorded once. This specimen consisted of non-naive T cells sorted from PBMCs, obtained on the day of vaccination. All receptors derive from a man aged 50-59 years who received an inactivated influenza vaccine.

This clonotype was recorded a few times. The genes are TRBV15 and TRBJ1-1, with D perhaps TRBD1 (5 bases). Germline V gene sequence: CDR1 LNHNV, CDR2 YYDKDF (reference sequence). The CDR3 has 15 amino acids. Trimming stripped 0 bases from V and 7 bases from J, with 15 bases between. CDR3 sequence reads: CATSREGRGALEAFF. The CDR3 DNA reads as TGTGCCACCAGCAGAGAGGGGCGAGGCGCACTTGAAGCTTTCTTT.

V is TRBV4-2 and J is TRBJ2-7, with TRBD2 as a possible D gene (5 bases). This CDR3 is built from 15 residues. CDR1 and CDR2 (germline): LGHNA, YNFKEQ. V was clipped by 0 bases and J by 2 bases, with 11 bases between them. DNA for the CDR3: TGTGCCAGCAGCCAAGACCTAGCCGGAACCTACGAGCAGTACTTC. It codes for CASSQDLAGTYEQYF.

The J gene is TRBJ1-5, the V gene TRBV20-1; a weak D match, TRBD1 (6 bases). V gave up 5 bases and J gave up 7 bases, with 15 bases separating them. CDR1 DFQATT and CDR2 SNEGSKA come from the germline V gene (reference sequence). The CDR3 totals 13 residues. The CDR3 DNA is TGCAGTGCTTCTGACAGGTCCGGGCAGCCCCAGCATTTT. This gives the protein CSASDRSGQPQHF.

This clonotype was detected a few times. The DNA for the CDR3 is TGTGCCAGCTCGCAGGACAAGAACTATGGCTACACCTTC. Translation gives CASSQDKNYGYTF. The chain joins TRBV18 to TRBJ1-2; the D gene is possibly TRBD1 (5 bases). From germline, CDR1 is KGHSH and CDR2 LQKENI. The CDR3 runs 13 residues. Trimming pared 6 bases from V and 2 bases from J, leaving 10 bases between.

This clonotype was observed many times. The gene calls are TRBV12-3 or TRBV12-4 and TRBJ1-4, with D unclear. The CDR3 totals 16 residues. Between the trimmed V and J ends, which lost 5 bases and 7 bases, there was a span of 20 bases. In DNA form, the CDR3 reads TGTGCCAGCAGTGACTCCCGTCTGGGAATGGGTGAAAAACTGTTTTTT. This encodes CASSDSRLGMGEKLFF.

The V gene is TRBV25-1, the J gene TRBJ1-2; tentative D call: TRBD1 (6 bases). In germline, CDR1 is MGHDK, CDR2 SYGVNS. The CDR3 has 13 residues. V was shortened by 4 bases and J by 6 bases, with 12 bases between the two germline ends. This CDR3 reads CASSVRQADGYTF. In DNA, the CDR3 is TGTGCCAGCAGTGTCCGACAGGCCGATGGCTACACCTTC.

The sample holds many counts of this clonotype. The J gene is TRBJ1-2, the V gene TRBV5-1; D is unclear. The germline gives CDR1 SGHRS, CDR2 YFSETQ. The ends were cut back, 1 base at V and 6 bases at J, with 10 bases in the middle. The CDR3 totals 13 residues. CDR3 DNA: TGCGCCAGCAGCTTGCCGACATATCATGGCTACACCTTC. Translation: CASSLPTYHGYTF.

This clonotype showed up just a few times. This chain joins TRBV5-1 and TRBJ2-7; D is unclear. Deletions cut 2 bases from V and 5 bases from J, with 11 bases between. CDR1 is SGHRS and CDR2 is YFSETQ in the germline V gene. CDR3 length: 13 amino acids. CDR3 DNA sequence: TGCGCCAGCAGCTTAGGGATGGCCAACGAGCAGTACTTC. It encodes CASSLGMANEQYF.

This clonotype was detected ten times or more. This chain connects TRBV12-3 or TRBV12-4 to TRBJ2-3; 8 nucleotides align to TRBD2. V lost 2 bases and J lost 5; bases outside the gene matches: 12. The CDR3 length is 17 residues. The CDR3 loop is CASSLWPRGGIVDTQYF. The CDR3 DNA follows: TGTGCCAGCAGTTTATGGCCTCGCGGGGGGATAGTAGATACGCAGTATTTT.

The sample holds a few counts of this clonotype. This chain connects TRBV2 to TRBJ2-1; tentatively, D is TRBD2 (6 bases). Germline V gene lookup returns CDR1 SNHLY and CDR2 FYNNEI. V was shortened by 6 bases and J by 7 bases, with 16 bases between the two germline ends. There are 14 residues in the CDR3. The CDR3 spells CASRTGASVNEQFF. In nucleotides, the CDR3 is TGTGCCAGCAGGACCGGGGCTAGCGTGAATGAGCAGTTCTTC.

This clonotype has just a few counts. The chain employs TRBV20-1 and TRBJ2-1, with 14 bases aligning to TRBD2. With V trimmed by 5 bases and J by 10 bases, 7 bases remained unmatched. The CDR3 sequence is 14 residues long. CDR1 DFQATT and CDR2 SNEGSKA come from the germline V gene (reference sequence). CDR3 in amino acids: CSALGLAGVGEQFF. CDR3 sequence (DNA): TGCAGTGCTCTGGGACTAGCGGGAGTAGGGGAGCAGTTCTTC.

The sample holds many counts of this clonotype. The rearrangement joins TRBV9 to TRBJ1-1, with D hard to call. CDR1 and CDR2 (germline): SGDLS, YYNGEE. This CDR3 region has 15 residues. V lost 0 bases and J 0 bases, leaving 9 bases between the germline ends. Written as DNA, the CDR3 is TGTGCCAGCAGCGTAGGGGTGGGGTTGAACACTGAAGCTTTCTTT. Protein sequence: CASSVGVGLNTEAFF.

This clonotype was recorded many times. V gene TRBV10-3 combines with J gene TRBJ2-7, with a weak D call TRBD1 (6 bases). The CDR3 contains 15 residues. CDR1 ENHRY and CDR2 SYGVKD come from the germline V gene. V gave up 2 bases and J gave up 4 bases, with 15 bases separating them. The CDR3 coding sequence is TGTGCCATCAGTGAGGGGGCCGGGACAAATTACGAGCAGTACTTC. Protein: CAISEGAGTNYEQYF.

The chain recombines TRBV9 with TRBJ2-7; no reliable D call. Deletions cut 0 bases from V and 6 bases from J, with 10 bases between. Germline lookup yields CDR1 SGDLS and CDR2 YYNGEE. The CDR3 is 13 amino acids. This CDR3 is CASSVAELAEQYF. The CDR3 nucleotides read TGTGCCAGCAGCGTAGCGGAATTAGCCGAGCAGTACTTC. Combining the CDR3 with reference TRBV9 and TRBJ2-7 gives the whole variable domain DSGVTQTPKHLITATGQRVTLRCSPRSGDLSVYWYQQSLDQGLQFLIQYYNGEERAKGNILERFSAQQFPDLHSELNLSSLELGDSALYFCASSVAELAEQYFGPGTRLTVT.

This clonotype was counted many times. J is TRBJ2-3 and V is TRBV12-3 or TRBV12-4; 10 bases agree with TRBD2. The CDR3 extends over 15 amino acids. Trimming at V came to 7 bases and at J to 2 bases, leaving 6 bases not matched to a gene. CDR3 DNA sequence: TGTGCCAGCACCCGCCTAGCGGGGGACACAGATACGCAGTATTTT. Translating gives CASTRLAGDTDTQYF.